The text below deals with one T cell receptor beta chain. There is no known antigen for this receptor. Base quality data are lacking; no much larger clone is found one base away. These data are taken from a study of blood T cell repertoires in COVID-19 (TCRdb year 2020). Describing the broader study: Samples from collaborators originated in the United States, Italy and Spain and spanned both the acute and convalescent phases of COVID-19. The repertoires were released in a freely available public database intended as a resource for research on the immune response to SARS-CoV-2. The prospective study material was composed of cDNA or gDNA derived from T cells, B-cell-depleted T cells, or PBMCs. The sample metadata nearly always contained a de-identified subject ID, COVID-19 status, age in years and sex. The samples were drawn from the first 160 participants of the ongoing ImmuneRACE study and from over 950 subjects provided by 6 global collaborators. HLA class I and class II types, where available, came from metadata supplied by the sample provider rather than from assay-based typing. The dataset comprised deeply sampled blood TCRbeta repertoires from subjects exposed to, actively infected with, or recovered from COVID-19. On the study overall, not on this receptor specifically: How much clinical and demographic metadata was included differed by source and by participant, and the metadata was provided uncurated.

TCRbeta CDR3 regions were amplified from genomic DNA by means of the immunoSEQ Assay, a bias-controlled multiplex PCR. The authors processed their data as follows. The number of nucleated cells in each sample was estimated from the amplification of reference gene primers within the assay. To quantify the absolute abundance of each unique TCRbeta CDR3 rearrangement, sequence reads were collapsed and filtered. Productive Simpson clonality was computed per sample as the square root of Simpson's diversity index over productive rearrangements. In TCRdb, the immuneACCESS table is reduced to in-frame sequences with V and J assigned. These tables do not hold every clone; where another copy was compared, an unresolved V gene accounts for under half, and the others remain unexplained. The V and J calls and clone size are taken from that table; D and trimming were inferred from the DNA. The sample table records hundreds of thousands of clones; 70% to 90% of these occur just once. In total, the top ten clones hold 1.2% of the sample.

Collaborating institutions collected whole blood in K2EDTA tubes following their own protocols. Collaborator samples were shipped for TCRbeta analysis as frozen whole blood, isolated PBMCs, or DNA extracted from either sample type. CDR1 SGDLS and CDR2 YYNGEE are derived from the germline V gene. The CDR3 starts with the cysteine, ends with the phenylalanine, and has 13 residues. Only the CDR3 region is kept as DNA, spanning 39 bases read in frame from base 1. Trimming leaves V shorter by 4 bases and J shorter by 3 bases, with the junction holding 4 bases beyond the gene matches. The sequencing input was peripheral blood. The TCR sequence derives from a man in his forties with acute or convalescent COVID-19. The chain uses TRBV9 and TRBJ2-7; 7 nucleotides in the junction match TRBD1. At the DNA level, the sequence is TGTGCCAGCAGCCGGACAGGTAACTACGAGCAGTACTTC. Its product reads: CASSRTGNYEQYF.